This T cell receptor beta chain was identified during a study of T cell changes during pregnancy in multiple sclerosis. Some clones are missing from TCRdb's copy, which holds only in-frame ones; the method was immunoSEQ multiplex PCR. In the table there are 26,000 or so clones, over 80% of which are singletons. Germline V gives CDR1 SEHNR, CDR2 FQNEAQ (reference sequence). The CDR3 consists of 14 residues. Trimming took 5 bases from V and 8 from J; bases not matched to a gene: 8. Here the sequenced sample was CD8+ T cells from peripheral blood mononuclear cells, taken before pregnancy. The chain joins TRBV7-9 to TRBJ2-1; TRBD2 agrees at 8 bases. The sequence derives from a female donor with multiple sclerosis, enrolled in a pregnancy study. DNA for the CDR3: TGTGCCAGCAGCGTCCCGGGACTAGTCGATGAGCAGTTCTTC. Its protein is CASSVPGLVDEQFF.